The rows below give T cell receptor beta chains drawn from one sample of a study of Ad26.COV2.S vaccination and SARS-CoV-2 variants. The table came from immunoSEQ multiplex PCR; TCRdb's copy has only in-frame clones and leaves some out. The top ten hold 5% of the sample, which has about 350,000 clones, more than 85% seen once. The source material was peripheral blood, sampled in a trial of Ad26.COV2.S vaccine versus placebo. The receptor source for this set is a person aged 18 to 65 who received the Ad26.COV2.S COVID-19 vaccine or a placebo. The CDR3 runs from the conserved cysteine through the conserved F or W. D genes are given only for firm matches. Clone size is shown for a subset of rows, as once, few, many or a class of expanded clone.

d_gene,j_gene,abundance,v_gene,len,CDR3aa,CDR3nt
.,TRBJ1-1,.,TRBV7-9,12,CASSLLNTEAFF,TGTGCCAGCAGCCTCCTGAACACTGAAGCTTTCTTT
.,TRBJ2-2,few,TRBV7-8,15,CASSSGTANTGELFF,TGTGCCAGCAGCTCAGGGACGGCGAACACCGGGGAGCTGTTTTTT
TRBD1,TRBJ2-3,once,TRBV19,13,CASRTGGTDTQYF,TGTGCCAGTCGGACAGGGGGCACAGATACGCAGTATTTT
TRBD1,TRBJ1-3,.,TRBV30,13,CAWSRDRGNTIYF,TGTGCCTGGAGCCGGGACAGGGGAAACACCATATATTTT
.,TRBJ2-7,.,TRBV7-9,14,CASSQTGRAHEQYF,TGTGCCAGCAGTCAAACGGGGCGGGCCCACGAGCAGTACTTC
.,TRBJ1-5,.,TRBV27,15,CASGRGLSSNQPQHF,TGTGCCAGCGGGAGGGGCTTATCTAGCAATCAGCCCCAGCATTTT
.,TRBJ1-1,few,TRBV4-3,20,CASSQDSGRGRESFNTEAFF,TGCGCCAGCAGCCAAGATAGTGGTCGGGGCAGGGAAAGTTTTAACACTGAAGCTTTCTTT
.,TRBJ2-3,.,TRBV2,12,CASRVAPDTQYF,TGTGCCAGCAGAGTGGCGCCAGATACGCAGTATTTT
TRBD1,TRBJ1-5,.,TRBV4-3,15,CASSQETRGNQPQHF,TGCGCCAGCAGCCAAGAGACCAGGGGGAATCAGCCCCAGCATTTT
.,TRBJ1-2,.,TRBV28,13,CASRPGTPRGYTF,TGTGCCAGCAGGCCCGGGACCCCGCGGGGCTACACCTTC